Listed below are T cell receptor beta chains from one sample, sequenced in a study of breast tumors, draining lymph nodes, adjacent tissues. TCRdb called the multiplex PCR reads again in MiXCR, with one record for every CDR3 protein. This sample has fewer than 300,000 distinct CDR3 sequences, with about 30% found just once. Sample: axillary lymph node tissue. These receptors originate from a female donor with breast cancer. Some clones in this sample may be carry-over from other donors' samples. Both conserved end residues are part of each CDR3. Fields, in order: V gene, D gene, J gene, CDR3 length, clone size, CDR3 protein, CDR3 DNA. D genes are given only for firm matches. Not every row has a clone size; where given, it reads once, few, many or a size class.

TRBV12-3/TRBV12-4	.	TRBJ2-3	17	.	CASSLTGVGLGPDTQYF	TGTGCCAGCAGCTTGACAGGGGTGGGACTAGGTCCAGATACGCAGTATTTT
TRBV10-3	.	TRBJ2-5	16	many	CAISEGRGRPRETQYF	TGTGCCATCAGTGAGGGGAGGGGGAGGCCTCGAGAGACCCAGTACTTC
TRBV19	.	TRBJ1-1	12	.	CASRIGRAEAFF	TGTGCCAGTAGGATAGGTCGTGCTGAAGCTTTCTTT
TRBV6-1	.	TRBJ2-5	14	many	CASRTLVTEETQYF	TGTGCCAGCAGGACCCTAGTAACTGAAGAGACCCAGTACTTC
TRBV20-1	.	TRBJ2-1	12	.	CSARGIQWEQFF	TGCAGTGCTAGAGGGATCCAGTGGGAGCAGTTCTTC
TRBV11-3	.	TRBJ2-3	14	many	CASSLSAVVDTQYF	TGTGCCAGCAGCTTATCCGCCGTCGTCGATACGCAGTATTTT
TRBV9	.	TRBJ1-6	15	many	CASSVRSSYNSPLHF	TGTGCCAGCAGCGTAAGGAGCTCCTATAATTCACCCCTCCACTTT
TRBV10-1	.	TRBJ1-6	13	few	CASREDGTSPLHF	TGCGCCAGCAGGGAGGACGGCACTTCACCCCTCCACTTT
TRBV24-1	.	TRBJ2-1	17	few	CAWSTAPGYLSNNEQFF	TGTGCCTGGAGTACCGCCCCGGGGTACCTTTCAAACAATGAGCAGTTCTTC
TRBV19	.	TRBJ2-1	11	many	CASSLGVIGFF	TGTGCCAGTAGTCTCGGAGTCATCGGGTTCTTC
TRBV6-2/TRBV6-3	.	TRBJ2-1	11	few	CASSPFLEQFF	TGTGCCAGCAGCCCGTTCCTTGAGCAGTTCTTC
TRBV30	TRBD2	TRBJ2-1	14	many	CAFHLSSGYNEQFF	TGTGCCTTCCACCTCTCTAGCGGATACAATGAGCAGTTCTTC
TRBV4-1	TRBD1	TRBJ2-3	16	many	CASSQDSQGAADTQYF	TGCGCCAGCAGCCAAGATTCACAGGGGGCGGCAGATACGCAGTATTTT
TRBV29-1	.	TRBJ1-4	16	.	CSTTGLAAVGDEKLFF	TGCAGCACTACGGGACTAGCGGCAGTGGGGGATGAAAAACTGTTTTTT
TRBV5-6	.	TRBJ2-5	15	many	CASSFPPSEAKTQYF	TGTGCCAGCAGCTTCCCCCCCTCGGAGGCAAAGACCCAGTACTTC
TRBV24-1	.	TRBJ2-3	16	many	CATSSGRSGHTDTQYF	TGTGCCACCAGTTCGGGCAGGTCGGGCCACACAGATACGCAGTATTTT
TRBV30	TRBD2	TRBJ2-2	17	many	CAWSLGLAGGGTGELFF	TGTGCCTGGAGTCTGGGACTAGCGGGAGGGGGGACCGGGGAGCTGTTTTTT
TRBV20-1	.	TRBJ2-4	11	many	CSGRTRNIQYF	TGCAGTGGAAGAACAAGGAACATTCAGTACTTC
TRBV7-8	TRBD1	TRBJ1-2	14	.	CASRLGQVGYGYTF	TGTGCCAGCAGACTTGGACAGGTGGGGTATGGCTACACCTTC
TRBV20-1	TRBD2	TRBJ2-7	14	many	CSVPAGGPAYEQYF	TGCAGTGTTCCAGCGGGAGGTCCTGCCTACGAGCAGTACTTC
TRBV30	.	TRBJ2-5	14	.	CAWRGTRIQETQYF	TGTGCCTGGAGGGGGACGCGAATCCAAGAGACCCAGTACTTC
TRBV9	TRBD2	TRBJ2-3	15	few	CASSPKREQHNEQYF	TGTGCCAGCAGCCCCAAGCGGGAGCAACACAATGAGCAGTATTTT